One sample yielded the 30 T cell receptor beta chains listed below, sequenced in a study of T cells in Graves' hyperthyroidism and ophthalmopathy. Amplified TCR beta CDR3 regions derived from RNA transcripts. The HTBI primer set drove a first-round RT-PCR of the TCR CDR3. TCRdb redid the calling of the multiplex PCR reads with MiXCR, one entry per CDR3 protein. This sample has hundreds of thousands of distinct CDR3 sequences, with just under 25% found just once. Material for sequencing was blood. The source of these receptors is a middle-aged man with Graves' hyperthyroidism.

The V and J genes are TRBV24-1 and TRBJ1-2; D not resolved. The V gene lost 7 bases and the J gene lost 2 bases, with 7 bases spanning the gap. Per the germline V gene, CDR1 is KGHDR and CDR2 is SFDVKD. This CDR3 has 12 amino acids. CDR3 loop: CATRAPNYGYTF. CDR3 nucleotides: TGTGCCACCAGGGCACCGAACTATGGCTACACCTTC.

The sample holds a few counts of this clonotype. V and J are TRBV28 and TRBJ2-7; 10 bases fit TRBD1. CDR1 and CDR2 from the germline V gene are MDHEN and SYDVKM. The CDR3 extends over 13 amino acids. J lost 3 bases, V lost 5 bases, and 1 base had no gene match. The CDR3: CASSDRGHYEQYF. CDR3 sequence (DNA): TGTGCCAGCAGTGACAGGGGGCACTACGAGCAGTACTTC.

This clonotype was seen many times. The chain combines TRBV7-8 with TRBJ2-1; D gene unclear. This CDR3 spans 12 amino acids. Per the germline V gene, CDR1 is SGHVS and CDR2 is FQNEAQ. V shed 3 bases and J shed 6 bases, with 6 bases lying between them. The CDR3 here is CASSFTSNEQFF. CDR3 bases: TGTGCCAGCAGCTTTACGAGCAATGAGCAGTTCTTC.

This clonotype was found a few times. The gene calls are TRBV29-1 and TRBJ2-7; 12 bases map to TRBD2. Germline CDR1 SQVTM, CDR2 ANQGSEA. With 5 bases clipped from V and 4 bases from J, the junction kept 3 bases outside the gene matches. CDR3 length: 13 amino acids. This CDR3 reads CSVSGTSGYEQYF. CDR3 sequence (DNA): TGCAGCGTTTCCGGGACTAGCGGGTACGAGCAGTACTTC.

This clonotype was seen many times. V is TRBV28 and J is TRBJ2-7; TRBD1 matches at 7 bases. The V gene end was trimmed by 6 bases and the J gene end by 0 bases; junction bases not matched to a gene: 2. This CDR3 has 13 residues. CDR1 MDHEN and CDR2 SYDVKM come from the germline V gene. Written as DNA, the CDR3 is TGTGCCAGCAGGGCAGGGGGCTCCTACGAGCAGTACTTC. Protein: CASRAGGSYEQYF.

This clonotype was observed many times. The chain uses TRBV5-1 and TRBJ2-1; maybe TRBD2 (6 bases). The CDR3 is 15 amino acids. Germline V gives CDR1 SGHRS, CDR2 YFSETQ. Trimming took 4 bases from V and 6 from J, leaving 17 bases between them. CDR3 in DNA: TGCGCCAGCAGCCCACTTGAGGGAGGTAGCAATGAGCAGTTCTTC. It translates to CASSPLEGGSNEQFF.

The chain uses TRBV20-1 and TRBJ1-2, with a weak D call TRBD1 (5 bases). CDR1 and CDR2 (germline): DFQATT, SNEGSKA (reference sequence). Trimming left V 6 bases short and J 4 bases short, with 18 bases between. This CDR3 has 14 amino acids. The DNA of the CDR3 is TGCAGTGCACCCGGGGCCCAATCAGGCTATGGCTACACCTTC. Amino acid sequence: CSAPGAQSGYGYTF.

This clonotype was seen ten or more times. This sequence joins TRBV27 and TRBJ2-1; unclear D gene. Germline lookup yields CDR1 MNHEY and CDR2 SMNVEV (reference sequence). The CDR3 loop spans 14 amino acids. V dropped 5 bases and J dropped 4 bases, with 12 bases sitting between them. The CDR3, as DNA: TGTGCCAGCAGTCTCCGCTCACAGTACAATGAGCAGTTCTTC. Translating it yields CASSLRSQYNEQFF.

Ten or more counts support this clonotype. This sequence joins TRBV12-3 or TRBV12-4 and TRBJ2-3; no clear D. The CDR3 sequence is 15 residues long. V was clipped by 3 bases and J by 6 bases, with 16 bases between them. CDR3 loop: CASSFRQMTGDTQYF. The CDR3 DNA follows: TGTGCCAGCAGTTTCCGACAAATGACCGGGGATACGCAGTATTTT.

This clonotype was seen ten or more times. This chain links TRBV12-3 or TRBV12-4 with TRBJ2-5, with 8 bases fitting TRBD1. The CDR3 runs to 14 residues. The V and J ends lost 4 bases and 1 base, in that order; junction bases with no gene match: 2. The CDR3, as DNA: TGTGCCAGCAGTTCCACAGGGGGCCAAGAGACCCAGTACTTC. Protein sequence: CASSSTGGQETQYF.

The V call is TRBV4-1, the J call TRBJ1-6; no firm D call. V was pared by 0 bases and J by 9 bases, with 9 bases between. CDR3 length equals 14 residues. Germline V gene lookup returns CDR1 MGHRA and CDR2 YSYEKL. As DNA, the CDR3 is TGCGCCAGCAGCCAAGACCCGAAGGGTTCACCCCTCCACTTT. Encoded protein: CASSQDPKGSPLHF.

This clonotype was seen many times. The junction departs from the called germline gene at one end, perhaps through a read error. The V and J genes are TRBV6-1 and TRBJ2-5; maybe TRBD2 (7 bases). This CDR3 region has 13 residues. CDR1 is MNHNS, CDR2 SASEGT, per germline. DNA of the CDR3: TGTGCCAGCAGGGAAGGGGGGGCAGAGACCCAGTACTTC. Translation: CASREGGAETQYF.

This clonotype was counted many times. V gene TRBV2 combines with J gene TRBJ2-3; a possible D gene is TRBD2 (6 bases). The germline V gene has CDR1 SNHLY and CDR2 FYNNEI. There are 15 residues in the CDR3. V gave up 5 bases and J gave up 4 bases, with 16 bases separating them. The CDR3 loop is CASSITPGLADTQYF. CDR3 DNA sequence: TGTGCCAGCAGTATTACCCCGGGACTCGCAGATACGCAGTATTTT.

V gene TRBV20-1 combines with J gene TRBJ2-1, with D tentatively TRBD2 (6 bases). This CDR3 spans 15 amino acids. Trimming left V 5 bases short and J 0 bases short, with 14 bases between. Germline V gene data show CDR1 as DFQATT and CDR2 as SNEGSKA (reference sequence). This CDR3 is CSAGVGGSSYNEQFF. Written as DNA, the CDR3 is TGCAGTGCTGGAGTTGGGGGGAGCTCCTACAATGAGCAGTTCTTC.

The chain joins TRBV29-1 to TRBJ2-1; D call uncertain. Germline CDR1 and CDR2: SQVTM and ANQGSEA. Trimming cost V 1 base and J 9 bases, with 10 bases left between them. The CDR3 covers 12 residues. In nucleotides, the CDR3 is TGCAGCGTTGAAGGGTGGGAAGGTGAGCAGTTCTTC. This gives the protein CSVEGWEGEQFF.

This chain links TRBV27 with TRBJ2-3; D call uncertain. The V gene's germline CDR1 is MNHEY and CDR2 SMNVEV (reference sequence). V was pared by 3 bases and J by 2 bases, with 9 bases between. The CDR3 loop spans 14 amino acids. The chain's CDR3 is CASSFRRPTDTQYF. Written as DNA, the CDR3 is TGTGCCAGCAGTTTTCGTAGGCCCACAGATACGCAGTATTTT.

The chain couples TRBV20-1 to TRBJ2-7; weak D call: TRBD2 (6 bases). There are 14 residues in the CDR3. Germline-derived CDR1 and CDR2 are DFQATT and SNEGSKA (reference sequence). The V end lost 6 bases, the J end lost 6 bases, and 21 bases lay between the germline ends. The CDR3 bases are TGCAGTGCCAATTACGGGACTGCGTTGATCGAGCAGTACTTC. Translation gives CSANYGTALIEQYF.

V and J are TRBV5-1 and TRBJ2-1; either TRBD1 or TRBD2 may fit D (5 bases each). V was trimmed by 0 bases and J by 5 bases, leaving 9 bases between them. Germline V gives CDR1 SGHRS, CDR2 YFSETQ. The CDR3 consists of 14 residues. CDR3 nucleotide sequence: TGCGCCAGCAGCTTGGCCGGGGCGAACAATGAGCAGTTCTTC. Amino acids: CASSLAGANNEQFF.

There are many counts of this clonotype. The chain couples TRBV5-1 to TRBJ2-1; D call uncertain. Germline CDR1 SGHRS, CDR2 YFSETQ. V was trimmed by 6 bases and J by 4 bases, leaving 11 bases between them. The CDR3 contains 13 residues. DNA for the CDR3: TGCGCCAGCAAAGTGGAGAGGTACAATGAGCAGTTCTTC. Its protein product is CASKVERYNEQFF.

As to this clonotype: At one of its ends the junction is not consistent with the germline gene, which may arise from a read error. The V gene is TRBV20-1, the J gene TRBJ2-5; unclear D gene. The germline gives CDR1 DFQATT, CDR2 SNEGSKA (reference sequence). The CDR3 has 15 amino acids. CDR3 bases: TGCAGTGCTAGAGATTACAAGCGATCCCAAGAGACCCAGCACTTC. This codes for CSARDYKRSQETQHF.

The J gene is TRBJ1-2, the V gene TRBV11-2, with TRBD1 as a possible D gene (6 bases). The CDR3 is 15 residues long. Trimming left V 1 base short and J 7 bases short, with 16 bases between. CDR1 and CDR2 from the germline V gene are SGHAT and FQNNGV. CDR3 protein: CASSLVTGTSGGYTF. The CDR3 nucleotides read TGTGCCAGCAGCTTAGTAACGGGGACAAGTGGTGGCTACACCTTC.

The gene calls are TRBV7-9 and TRBJ2-5; 7 bases map to TRBD2. V shed 3 bases and J 7 bases; nucleotides not matched to a gene: 11. CDR3 length equals 15 residues. Germline CDR1 SEHNR, CDR2 FQNEAQ (reference sequence). The CDR3, as DNA: TGTGCCAGCAGCTTTAGCGGGTTGCTAGAGGGGACCCAGTACTTC. This codes for CASSFSGLLEGTQYF. Supplemented by reference TRBV7-9 and TRBJ2-5, the full variable domain reads DTGVSQNPRHKITKRGQNVTFRCDPISEHNRLYWYRQTLGQGPEFLTYFQNEAQLEKSRLLSDRFSAERPKGSFSTLEIQRTEQGDSAMYLCASSFSGLLEGTQYFGPGTRLLVL.

This clonotype was seen more than once but under ten times. The chain employs TRBV7-2 and TRBJ1-1, with D maybe TRBD1 (5 bases). Germline CDR1 SGHTA, CDR2 FQGNSA. The V end was cut by 4 bases, the J end by 6 bases, with 15 bases between. This CDR3 is built from 14 residues. CDR3 residues: CASSSRAKLSEAFF. CDR3 coding DNA: TGTGCCAGCAGCTCCAGGGCGAAGCTGTCTGAAGCTTTCTTT.

This clonotype was detected many times. The chain is built from TRBV11-3 and TRBJ2-7; D unclear. Germline CDR1 reads SGHNT; CDR2 reads YENEEA. The CDR3 runs 11 residues. The V end lost 5 bases, the J end lost 6 bases, and 8 bases lay between the germline ends. The CDR3 loop is CASSLYLEQYF. In DNA, the CDR3 is TGTGCCAGCAGCCTCTACCTCGAGCAGTACTTC.

Many counts were recorded for this clonotype. The CDR3 region has the DNA TGCAGTGCTAGAGACCGACTAGCGTCTACCTACGAGCAGTACTTC. Translating it yields CSARDRLASTYEQYF. The chain combines TRBV20-1 with TRBJ2-7; 8 bases align to TRBD2. J was trimmed by 2 bases and V by 0 bases; bases with no gene match: 6. Germline-derived CDR1 and CDR2 are DFQATT and SNEGSKA (reference sequence). This CDR3 spans 15 amino acids.

The CDR3 bases are TGCGCCAGCAGCTTGGGACTAGCCGATGACTACGAGCAGTACTTC. This codes for CASSLGLADDYEQYF. V and J are TRBV5-1 and TRBJ2-7; 7 nucleotides align to TRBD2. Germline V gene sequence: CDR1 SGHRS, CDR2 YFSETQ. V lost 0 bases and J lost 3; bases outside the gene matches: 6. This CDR3 spans 15 amino acids.

This clonotype was seen only a few times. V usage is TRBV12-3 or TRBV12-4 and J usage is TRBJ1-1; D not resolved. V lost 6 bases to trimming and J lost 7 bases, with 15 bases between them. This CDR3 region has 13 residues. CDR3 nucleotide sequence: TGTGCCAGCAGGATTTCAGGTACACTTGAAGCTTTCTTT. Amino acids: CASRISGTLEAFF.

The chain combines TRBV6-2 or TRBV6-3 with TRBJ1-2, with 7 nucleotides matching TRBD1. The CDR3 has 13 amino acids. V was clipped by 7 bases and J by 7 bases; unmatched bases: 9. Germline lookup yields CDR1 MNHEY and CDR2 SVGEGT. The DNA of the CDR3 is TGTGCCAGCACCCAGGGACAGCGCCTTGGCTACACCTTC. Its translation is CASTQGQRLGYTF.

This chain links TRBV3-1 with TRBJ1-2, with a weak D call TRBD1 (6 bases). Between the trimmed V and J ends, which lost 3 bases and 8 bases, there was a span of 28 bases. Germline V lookup: CDR1 LGHDT, CDR2 YNNKEL (reference sequence). This CDR3 comprises 18 residues. The CDR3: CASSQRRTGTTLKGGYTF. CDR3 sequence (DNA): TGTGCCAGCAGCCAGAGAAGAACCGGGACAACCCTGAAGGGGGGCTACACCTTC.

This clonotype has at least ten counts. V gene TRBV18 combines with J gene TRBJ2-5; 7 positions match TRBD1. The CDR3 is 16 amino acids. Germline CDR1 reads KGHSH; CDR2 reads LQKENI. V was pared by 2 bases and J by 2 bases, with 8 bases of the junction left unmatched. CDR3 loop: CASSPSGGRGQETQYF. The CDR3 coding sequence is TGTGCCAGCTCACCATCGGGCGGCAGGGGGCAAGAGACCCAGTACTTC.